The sequence of this T cell receptor (beta chain) was determined in a study of beta chain features in type 1 diabetes. Study-level information: There were some 100,000,000 sorted cells examined across all samples. Broader study findings: Shortening that was moderate but significant affected the TCRB CDR3s of Type 1 diabetes patients in all four CD4+ subsets.

The study reverse transcribed the entire isolated RNA, so it sequenced expressed TCRB transcripts. Naive, central memory and regulatory T cell samples averaged about 3.57 million immunoSEQ reads each. The data were produced by immunoSEQ multiplex PCR, yet TCRdb's version contains in-frame clones alone and is incomplete. The top ten clones hold 0.94% of a sample with about 170,000 clones, roughly 7.1% of them seen once. Researchers reported sorting CD4+ naive, central memory, regulatory and stem cell-like memory cells via CD45RO/CCR7/CD25/CD127/CD95/CD27. A word on this clone: Its antigen is currently unknown.

The sequenced material came from central memory CD4+ T cells from blood. The clonotype originates from a woman in her forties with type 1 diabetes.

The CDR3 DNA sequence: TGTGCCAGCGGTTACAGGGGAAACTATGGCTACACCTTC. This encodes CASGYRGNYGYTF. The V gene is TRBV5-4, the J gene TRBJ1-2, with 7 bases that match TRBD1. The CDR3 consists of 13 residues. The junction had 5 bases not matched to a gene; V was cut back by 7 bases and J by 2 bases. Germline assignment: CDR1 SGHNT and CDR2 YYREEE (reference sequence).